This T cell receptor (beta chain) appears in the sequencing data of a study of graft-versus-host responses after intestinal transplantation. Some clones are missing from TCRdb's copy, which holds only in-frame ones; the method was immunoSEQ multiplex PCR. The sample has around 18,000 clones, more than 80% seen once. CDR3 length equals 15 residues. Germline CDR1 is SGHAT and CDR2 is FQDESV (reference sequence). V dropped 3 bases and J dropped 2 bases, with 13 bases sitting between them. Here the sequenced sample was PBMCs, taken less than 400 days after transplant. J is TRBJ2-5 and V is TRBV11-1; weak D call: TRBD1 (5 bases). The clonotype originates from a human patient who received an intestinal transplant, so some T cells may come from the graft donor. The CDR3 reads CASSFWGSAQETQYF. In nucleotides, the CDR3 is TGTGCCAGCAGCTTTTGGGGCAGTGCTCAAGAGACCCAGTACTTC.